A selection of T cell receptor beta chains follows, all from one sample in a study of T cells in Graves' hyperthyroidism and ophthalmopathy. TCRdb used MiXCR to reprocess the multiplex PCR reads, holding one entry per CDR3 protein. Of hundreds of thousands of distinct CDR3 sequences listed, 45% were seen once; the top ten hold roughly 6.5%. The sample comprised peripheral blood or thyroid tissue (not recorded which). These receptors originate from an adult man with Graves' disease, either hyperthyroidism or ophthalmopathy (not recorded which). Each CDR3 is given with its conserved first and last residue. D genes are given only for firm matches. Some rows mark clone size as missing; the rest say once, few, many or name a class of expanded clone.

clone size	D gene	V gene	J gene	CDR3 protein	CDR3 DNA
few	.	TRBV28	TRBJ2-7	CASGVDQGWREQYF	TGTGCCAGCGGCGTGGATCAAGGGTGGCGCGAGCAGTACTTC
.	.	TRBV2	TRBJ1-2	CASSPSRDTNYGYTF	TGCGCCAGCAGTCCATCCCGGGACACCAACTATGGCTACACCTTC
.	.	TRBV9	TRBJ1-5	CASSSSFTGNQPQHF	TGTGCCAGCAGCTCATCTTTCACGGGCAATCAGCCCCAGCATTTT
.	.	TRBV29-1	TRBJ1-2	CSVAAGSGGYTF	TGCAGCGTTGCGGCAGGGAGTGGAGGCTACACCTTC
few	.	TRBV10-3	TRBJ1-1	CASSEPGGDTEAFF	TGTGCCAGCAGTGAGCCTGGGGGTGACACTGAAGCTTTCTTT
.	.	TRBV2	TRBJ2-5	CATRGPGGSQETQYF	TGTGCCACCAGGGGCCCCGGGGGGAGCCAAGAGACCCAGTACTTC
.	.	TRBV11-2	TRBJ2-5	CASSQESGKAGRGTQYF	TGTGCCAGCAGCCAAGAATCCGGTAAAGCGGGCCGAGGGACCCAGTACTTC
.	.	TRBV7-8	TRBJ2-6	CASSQAFPGAGANVLTF	TGCGCCAGCAGCCAAGCTTTCCCAGGGGCTGGGGCCAACGTCCTGACTTTC
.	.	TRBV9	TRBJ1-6	CVSSADWSSYNSPLHF	TGTGTCAGCAGCGCGGACTGGAGCTCCTATAATTCACCCCTCCACTTT
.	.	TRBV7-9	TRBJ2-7	CASGSLGRVEQYF	TGTGCCAGCGGATCTCTGGGCAGGGTCGAGCAGTACTTC
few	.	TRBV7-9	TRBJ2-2	CASSPTRAVSGELFF	TGTGCCAGCAGCCCTACTAGGGCCGTAAGCGGGGAGCTGTTTTTT
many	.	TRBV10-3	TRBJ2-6	CAIRYRAGANVLTF	TGTGCCATCAGATACAGGGCTGGGGCCAACGTCCTGACTTTC
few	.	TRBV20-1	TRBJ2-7	CSARDLVASYEQYF	TGCAGTGCTAGAGATTTGGTAGCCTCCTACGAGCAGTACTTC
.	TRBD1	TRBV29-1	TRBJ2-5	CSVDTGAETQYF	TGCAGCGTTGATACAGGGGCCGAGACCCAGTACTTC
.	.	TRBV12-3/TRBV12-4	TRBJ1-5	CASKHRSNQPQHF	TGTGCCAGCAAACACAGGAGCAATCAGCCCCAGCATTTT
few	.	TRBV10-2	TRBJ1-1	CASSVIGVLNTEAFF	TGCGCCAGCAGTGTAATAGGGGTCCTGAACACTGAAGCTTTCTTT
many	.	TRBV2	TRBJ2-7	CASSEWGLRGSYEQYF	TGTGCCAGCAGTGAATGGGGGCTGCGGGGGTCCTACGAGCAGTACTTC
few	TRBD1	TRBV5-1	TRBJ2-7	CASSLSRGRSEQYF	TGCGCCAGCAGCTTGTCAAGGGGGCGAAGCGAGCAGTACTTC